This T cell receptor (beta chain) was observed in a study of blood T cell repertoires in COVID-19. Profiling relied on immunoSEQ multiplex PCR, and the TCRdb table lists in-frame clones only, not all of them. The table shows roughly 52,000 clones, with approximately 88% occurring only once. Germline V gene data show CDR1 as LNHNV and CDR2 as YYDKDF (reference sequence). The CDR3 has 21 amino acids. V lost 2 bases, J lost 0 bases, and 17 bases stayed unmatched. The TCR originated in a human donor in a cohort sampled during active COVID-19. The sample was peripheral blood. V is TRBV15 and J is TRBJ1-5, with TRBD1 matching over 9 bases. The CDR3 DNA reads as TGTGCCACCAGCAGATCCGGGACAGGGCGAGTTGGGGGGTATAGCAATCAGCCCCAGCATTTT. Its protein product is CATSRSGTGRVGGYSNQPQHF.